Listed here are 17 T cell receptor beta chains from one sample, sequenced in a study of T cells after yellow fever vaccination. In TCRdb, the 5' RACE reads were re-called with MiXCR into one record per CDR3 protein. This table has approximately 550,000 distinct CDR3 sequences, about 13% appearing once. The starting material was PBMCs, obtained on the day of the yellow fever booster vaccination. The source of these receptors is a man aged 30 to 39 who received the YFV17D yellow fever vaccine.

The J gene is TRBJ1-4, the V gene TRBV7-9; no clear D gene. CDR1 SEHNR and CDR2 FQNEAQ come from the germline V gene (reference sequence). This CDR3 has 13 residues. V was shortened by 8 bases and J by 0 bases, with 7 bases between the two germline ends. Here the CDR3 reads CASGLATNEKLFF. In nucleotides, the CDR3 is TGTGCCAGCGGTCTTGCAACTAATGAAAAACTGTTTTTT.

This clonotype showed up just a few times. V is TRBV18 and J is TRBJ2-5; 11 nucleotides line up with TRBD2. Per germline, CDR1 KGHSH and CDR2 LQKENI. CDR3 length: 16 residues. The V and J ends lost 4 bases and 5 bases, in that order; junction bases with no gene match: 9. Written as DNA, the CDR3 is TGTGCCAGCTCACGGGTTGGGACTAGCGGCACGGAGACCCAGTACTTC. It codes for CASSRVGTSGTETQYF.

This clonotype was seen at least ten times. This chain uses TRBV6-5 with TRBJ1-3, with D hard to call. V was trimmed by 2 bases and J by 4 bases, leaving 12 bases between them. The CDR3 totals 15 residues. Germline V gene lookup returns CDR1 MNHEY and CDR2 SVGAGI. CDR3 nucleotides: TGTGCCAGCAGTTACGAATGGGGTTCCGGAAACACCATATATTTT. Translated, it gives CASSYEWGSGNTIYF.

This clonotype showed up many times. The chain couples TRBV20-1 to TRBJ2-1, with D perhaps matching TRBD1 (6 bases). The germline V gene has CDR1 DFQATT and CDR2 SNEGSKA (reference sequence). V was shortened by 5 bases and J by 9 bases, with 17 bases between the two germline ends. This CDR3 contains 13 residues. The CDR3 DNA reads TGCAGTGCTCACCTACCTGGGGGCGGTGAGCAGTTCTTC. This translates into CSAHLPGGGEQFF.

The gene calls are TRBV10-3 and TRBJ2-2, with TRBD2 identical over 11 bases. Unmatched junction bases numbered 7, after V lost 4 bases and J lost 3 bases. The CDR3 consists of 17 residues. The V gene's germline CDR1 is ENHRY and CDR2 SYGVKD. CDR3 region: CAISALLAGVDTGELFF. The DNA of the CDR3 is TGTGCCATCAGTGCTCTACTAGCGGGAGTAGACACCGGGGAGCTGTTTTTT.

The rearrangement uses TRBV20-1 and TRBJ2-5, with unresolved D. The CDR3 runs 11 residues. CDR1 is DFQATT and CDR2 is SNEGSKA in the germline V gene (reference sequence). V was clipped by 5 bases and J by 6 bases, with 10 bases between them. The DNA for the CDR3 is TGCAGTGCTTATTTCGGGCAGACCCAGTACTTC. Protein sequence: CSAYFGQTQYF.

This clonotype was counted a few times. The chain is built from TRBV30 and TRBJ2-1, with 7 bases fitting TRBD2. The CDR3 contains 13 residues. Losses at the gene ends were 4 bases for V and 10 bases for J; bases not matched to a gene: 10. Germline V CDR1 and CDR2: GTSNPN, SVGIG (reference sequence). The CDR3 coding sequence is TGTGCCTGGACAAGCGGGGCCGCGGTGGAGCAGTTCTTC. Amino acid sequence: CAWTSGAAVEQFF.

This clonotype was detected only a few times. The chain uses TRBV6-1 and TRBJ2-3; 8 bases agree with TRBD2. The CDR3 totals 15 residues. V lost 7 bases to trimming and J lost 3 bases; unmatched junction nucleotides: 9. CDR1 and CDR2 (germline): MNHNS, SASEGT. CDR3 residues: CASTGIGGGTDTQYF. As DNA, the CDR3 is TGTGCCAGCACCGGGATCGGGGGGGGTACAGATACGCAGTATTTT.

This clonotype was detected ten times or more. V gene TRBV25-1 combines with J gene TRBJ2-3; possibly TRBD2 for D (5 bases). The germline V and J ends were trimmed by 2 bases and 4 bases, with 10 bases remaining between them. There are 14 residues in the CDR3. Germline loops: CDR1 MGHDK, CDR2 SYGVNS. CDR3 sequence: CASSEMEAADTQYF. CDR3 nucleotide sequence: TGTGCCAGCAGTGAAATGGAGGCGGCAGATACGCAGTATTTT.

The chain couples TRBV12-3 or TRBV12-4 to TRBJ2-1, with TRBD2 matching over 10 bases. The CDR3 runs to 13 residues. The ends lost 3 bases at V and 9 bases at J; junction bases unmatched: 2. In nucleotides, the CDR3 is TGTGCCAGCAGTTTCCGACTAGCGGGTGAGCAGTTCTTC. Its protein product is CASSFRLAGEQFF.

The chain combines TRBV18 with TRBJ2-2; 7 positions agree with TRBD2. This CDR3 has 16 amino acids. CDR1 and CDR2 (germline): KGHSH, LQKENI. Trimming at V came to 4 bases and at J to 2 bases, leaving 7 bases not matched to a gene. In DNA, the CDR3 is TGTGCCAGCTCACTGTTTACTAGCGACAACACCGGGGAGCTGTTTTTT. Translation: CASSLFTSDNTGELFF.

This clonotype has a handful of counts. CDR3 nucleotides: TGTGCCAGCAGCCCGTCGGGGGCGAGTGGCTACACCTTC. As protein: CASSPSGASGYTF. This sequence joins TRBV11-2 and TRBJ1-2, with a tentative D call TRBD1 (6 bases). The CDR3 totals 13 residues. Germline values: CDR1 SGHAT, CDR2 FQNNGV. Deletions cut 5 bases from V and 7 bases from J, with 14 bases between.

The rearrangement links TRBV2 to TRBJ1-5, with D possibly TRBD1 on 6 matching bases. CDR3 length: 14 amino acids. Germline V gene data show CDR1 as SNHLY and CDR2 as FYNNEI. Trimming left V 4 bases short and J 0 bases short, with 7 bases between. The CDR3 bases are TGTGCCAGCAGTGGGGACACTAGCAATCAGCCCCAGCATTTT. Translating it yields CASSGDTSNQPQHF.

This clonotype was observed a few times. This chain connects TRBV29-1 to TRBJ2-7; D may correspond to TRBD1 or TRBD2 (5 bases each). The CDR3 is 11 residues long. The ends were cut back, 2 bases at V and 6 bases at J, with 8 bases in the middle. Germline CDR1 reads SQVTM; CDR2 reads ANQGSEA. For the CDR3, the DNA is TGCAGCGTTGAACGGGGCGGCGAGCAGTACTTC. It specifies CSVERGGEQYF.

This clonotype was seen more than once but under ten times. V and J are TRBV15 and TRBJ2-5, with 8 bases that match TRBD1. Trimming took 2 bases from V and 4 from J; bases not matched to a gene: 3. CDR1 and CDR2 from the germline V gene are LNHNV and YYDKDF (reference sequence). The CDR3 sequence is 14 residues long. The CDR3, as DNA: TGTGCCACCAGCAGACAGGGGGCAGGAGAGACCCAGTACTTC. Translation: CATSRQGAGETQYF.

This clonotype came up a few times. This sequence joins TRBV13 and TRBJ2-1; 15 nucleotides align to TRBD2. The V gene's germline CDR1 is PRHDT and CDR2 FYEKMQ (reference sequence). The CDR3 has 20 amino acids. Trimming removed 4 bases from V and 2 bases from J; junction bases left unmatched: 12. CDR3 DNA: TGTGCCAGCAGCTATACTCCGGGACTAGCGGGAGGTTCAACCTACAATGAGCAGTTCTTC. This translates into CASSYTPGLAGGSTYNEQFF.

This chain joins TRBV7-2 and TRBJ1-4; TRBD1 matches 7 bases. Germline values: CDR1 SGHTA, CDR2 FQGNSA. Germline trimming cut 6 bases from V and 8 bases from J; bases unmatched to any gene: 12. This CDR3 spans 15 amino acids. The DNA for the CDR3 is TGTGCCAGCAGGAAAACAGGGGCCTTGGGAGAAAAACTGTTTTTT. It is translated as CASRKTGALGEKLFF.